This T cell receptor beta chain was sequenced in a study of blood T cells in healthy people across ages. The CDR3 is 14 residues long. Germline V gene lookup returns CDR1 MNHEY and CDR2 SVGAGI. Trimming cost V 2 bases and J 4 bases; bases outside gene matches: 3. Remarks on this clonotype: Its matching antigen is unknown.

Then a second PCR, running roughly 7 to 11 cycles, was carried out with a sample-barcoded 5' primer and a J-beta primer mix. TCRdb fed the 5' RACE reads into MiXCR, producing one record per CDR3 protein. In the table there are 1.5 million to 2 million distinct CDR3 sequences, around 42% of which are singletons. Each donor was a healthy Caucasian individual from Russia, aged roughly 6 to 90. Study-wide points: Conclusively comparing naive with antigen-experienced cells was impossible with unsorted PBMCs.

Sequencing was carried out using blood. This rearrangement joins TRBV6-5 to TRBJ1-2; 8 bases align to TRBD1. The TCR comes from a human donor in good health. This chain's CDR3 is CASSYHRGFYGYTF. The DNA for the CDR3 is TGTGCCAGCAGTTACCACAGGGGGTTCTATGGCTACACCTTC.